This TCR beta chain was sequenced in a study of graft-versus-host responses after intestinal transplantation. Study background: Induction using anti-thymocyte globulin, followed by tacrolimus and steroids for approximately 3 years, was given to all recipients.

The data were produced by immunoSEQ multiplex PCR, yet TCRdb's version contains in-frame clones alone and is incomplete. Seen here are tens of thousands of clones, 90% observed once, and the top ten hold roughly 4%. Worth noting for this clone: What it binds is unknown.

Study-level findings and limits: Subjects displaying graft-donor T cell macrochimerism possessed elevated graft-versus-host to host-versus-graft clonal ratios inside allografts. Analysis identified GvH clones in recipient marrow, with some appearing first in ileum or blood. There was an association between peak levels of circulating GvH clones and early post-transplant HvG declines.

The starting material was unstimulated CD8+ T cells sorted from spleen or lymph node cells, obtained before transplant. The TCR originated in a human donor who was the organ donor for an intestinal transplant.

CDR3 loop: CASSQHPGGQGEKLFF. CDR3 bases: TGCGCCAGCAGCCAGCACCCGGGGGGCCAAGGGGAAAAACTGTTTTTT. The genes are TRBV4-1 and TRBJ1-4; possibly TRBD1 for D (6 bases). CDR3 length: 16 residues. CDR1 is MGHRA and CDR2 is YSYEKL in the germline V gene. Trimming cost V 3 bases and J 8 bases, with 19 bases left between them.